The present TCR beta chain was sequenced within a study of shared clonotypes between healthy human individuals. V dropped 3 bases and J dropped 5; count of bases not matched to a gene: 7. The CDR3 is made up of 16 amino acids. In germline, CDR1 is SGHRS, CDR2 YFSETQ. Data came from immunoSEQ multiplex PCR; TCRdb stores just in-frame clones and leaves some out. The sample gives roughly 680,000 clones, over 60% of which show up once; about 1.8% is in the top ten. This sequence joins TRBV5-1 and TRBJ1-4; 10 nucleotides agree with TRBD1. The TCR sequence derives from a woman younger than 45 in good health. Sequencing was carried out using memory CD4+ T cells sorted from blood. The subset here: CD45RA-negative fraction. The CDR3 DNA reads TGCGCCAGCAGCTGGGGGAGACAGGGGGCGAATGAAAAACTGTTTTTT. It specifies CASSWGRQGANEKLFF.